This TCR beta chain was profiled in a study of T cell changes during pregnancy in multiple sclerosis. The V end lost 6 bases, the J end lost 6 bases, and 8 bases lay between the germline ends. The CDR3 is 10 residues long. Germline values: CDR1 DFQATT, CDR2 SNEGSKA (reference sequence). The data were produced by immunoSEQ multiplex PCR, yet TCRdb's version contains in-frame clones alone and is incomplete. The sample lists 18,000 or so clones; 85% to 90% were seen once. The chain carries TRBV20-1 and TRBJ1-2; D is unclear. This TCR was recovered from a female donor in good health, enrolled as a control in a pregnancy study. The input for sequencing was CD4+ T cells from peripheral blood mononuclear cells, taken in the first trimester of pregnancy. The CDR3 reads CSAPQNGYTF. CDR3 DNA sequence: TGCAGTGCCCCCCAAAATGGCTACACCTTC.